A single sample is the source of the 18 T cell receptor beta chains below, sequenced in a study of human T cells and chemical hapten exposure. MiXCR, run by TCRdb on the RACE reads, gives a single entry per CDR3 protein. Of some 400,000 distinct CDR3 sequences in the sample, roughly 4.8% were seen once. Noted time point: patch test 1, 2 weeks after DPC sensitization. The treatment denotes: therapeutic diphenylcyclopropenone sensitization with weekly scalp DPC. The specimen was whole blood, collected in connection with sensitization to the hapten diphenylcyclopropenone (DPC). All receptors derive from a woman aged 45-65 years with alopecia areata. Some clones in this sample may be carry-over from other donors' samples.

This clonotype was seen many times. This sequence joins TRBV6-2 or TRBV6-3 and TRBJ1-2; 9 bases fit TRBD1. V shed 0 bases and J 8 bases; nucleotides not matched to a gene: 10. CDR1 is MNHEY, CDR2 SVGEGT, per germline. This CDR3 is built from 16 residues. CDR3 sequence: CASSYSRDRDAVGYTF. CDR3 coding DNA: TGTGCCAGCAGTTACTCCCGGGACAGGGACGCGGTGGGCTACACCTTC.

The chain couples TRBV6-2 or TRBV6-3 to TRBJ1-1, with 11 nucleotides matching TRBD1. The CDR3 spans 19 residues. The ends lost 6 bases at V and 0 bases at J; junction bases unmatched: 15. Germline V gene lookup returns CDR1 MNHEY and CDR2 SVGEGT. The CDR3 DNA is TGTGCCAGCAGCCAAATCCCGGGACAGGGGGGAAGAATGAACACTGAAGCTTTCTTT. It specifies CASSQIPGQGGRMNTEAFF.

In this sample, this clonotype turned up many times. The DNA of the CDR3 is TGTGCCAGCAGTGAATCTTACAATGAGCAGTTCTTC. This codes for CASSESYNEQFF. The rearrangement joins TRBV6-1 to TRBJ2-1; D not resolved. Germline V gives CDR1 MNHNS, CDR2 SASEGT. Trimming pared 2 bases from V and 4 bases from J, leaving 3 bases between. The CDR3 is 12 residues long.

This clonotype was seen ten or more times. The chain uses TRBV18 and TRBJ1-1; no clear D gene. Looked up from germline, CDR1 is KGHSH and CDR2 is LQKENI. V shed 5 bases and J shed 2 bases, with 6 bases lying between them. This CDR3 comprises 12 residues. CDR3 sequence: CASSTQNTEAFF. The CDR3, as DNA: TGTGCCAGCTCAACACAAAACACTGAAGCTTTCTTT. Looking up the rest from reference TRBV18 and TRBJ1-1 gives the full variable domain: NAGVMQNPRHLVRRRGQEARLRCSPMKGHSHVYWYRQLPEEGLKFMVYLQKENIIDESGMPKERFSAEFPKEGPSILRIQQVVRGDSAAYFCASSTQNTEAFFGQGTRLTVV.

At least ten counts were recorded for this clonotype. The chain combines TRBV7-9 with TRBJ1-1; D not certain. Germline CDR1 and CDR2: SEHNR and FQNEAQ (reference sequence). The CDR3 sequence is 15 residues long. Trimming shortened V by 4 bases and J by 0 bases, and 12 bases separated the two germline ends. The CDR3 here is CASSYPMGLNTEAFF. The CDR3 DNA follows: TGTGCCAGCAGCTACCCCATGGGCCTGAACACTGAAGCTTTCTTT.

At least ten counts were recorded for this clonotype. The chain uses TRBV21-1 and TRBJ1-6; the table's D call, TRBD1, was not checked against the DNA. TRBV21-1 is recorded as a pseudogene. The CDR3 covers 20 residues. The CDR3 spells CASSKRGRRGVLSYNSPLHF. The CDR3 nucleotides read TGTGCCAGCAGCAAACGGGGGCGCAGGGGAGTGCTCTCCTATAATTCACCCCTCCACTTT.

The chain carries TRBV10-3 and TRBJ1-4; TRBD1 is a possible D gene (6 bases). The CDR3 loop spans 13 amino acids. From germline, CDR1 is ENHRY and CDR2 SYGVKD. The V end lost 6 bases, the J end lost 4 bases, and 9 bases lay between the germline ends. CDR3 sequence (DNA): TGTGCCATCAGACGGACAGATAATGAAAAACTGTTTTTT. It codes for CAIRRTDNEKLFF.

This clonotype showed up many times. The chain has TRBV12-3 or TRBV12-4 and TRBJ2-7, with TRBD1 matching 8 bases. Trimming took 6 bases from V and 3 from J; bases not matched to a gene: 10. CDR3 length equals 15 residues. CDR3 in amino acids: CASRSDRGVLYEQYF. The CDR3 DNA sequence: TGTGCCAGCAGGTCCGACAGGGGAGTCCTCTACGAGCAGTACTTC.

In this sample, this clonotype turned up a few times. The chain links TRBV2 to TRBJ1-5; D is ambiguous. The CDR3 length is 13 residues. Germline CDR1 and CDR2: SNHLY and FYNNEI. The CDR3 sequence: CVSSRDFNQPQHF. The CDR3 DNA reads TGTGTCTCGAGCCGAGACTTCAATCAGCCCCAGCATTTT. Combining the CDR3 with reference TRBV2 and TRBJ1-5 gives the whole variable domain EPEVTQTPSHQVTQMGQEVILRCVPISNHLYFYWYRQILGQKVEFLVSFYNNEISEKSEIFDDQFSVERPDGSNFTLKIRSTKLEDSAMYFCVSSRDFNQPQHFGDGTRLSIL.

This clonotype was observed at least ten times. The chain combines TRBV20-1 with TRBJ2-4; TRBD2 matches 10 bases. V dropped 6 bases and J dropped 0; count of bases not matched to a gene: 11. The germline CDR1 and CDR2 sequences are DFQATT and SNEGSKA (reference sequence). This CDR3 has 17 residues. CDR3 sequence (DNA): TGCAGTGCCGAAAGGACTAGCGGACTCCTAGCCAAAAACATTCAGTACTTC. Amino acids: CSAERTSGLLAKNIQYF.

Many counts were recorded for this clonotype. The chain carries TRBV5-4 and TRBJ2-4; TRBD1 matches at 9 bases. The CDR3 extends over 17 amino acids. After removal of 0 bases from V and 0 bases from J, the junction contained 4 bases not matched to a gene. Germline values: CDR1 SGHNT, CDR2 YYREEE (reference sequence). This CDR3 reads CASSLEGTGLAKNIQYF. In DNA form, the CDR3 reads TGTGCCAGCAGCTTGGAAGGGACAGGGTTAGCCAAAAACATTCAGTACTTC.

This clonotype was observed at least ten times. V is TRBV18 and J is TRBJ1-1, with a possible D match to TRBD1 (5 bases). V lost 4 bases and J lost 4, with 13 bases in between. This CDR3 has 14 amino acids. Germline CDR1 reads KGHSH; CDR2 reads LQKENI. CDR3 DNA sequence: TGTGCCAGCTCACTGGCCCCGGGGGGCACTGAAGCTTTCTTT. This codes for CASSLAPGGTEAFF.

There are many counts of this clonotype. V usage is TRBV5-1 and J usage is TRBJ2-7; 8 bases are a match to TRBD1. After removal of 4 bases from V and 4 bases from J, the junction contained 10 bases not matched to a gene. From germline, CDR1 is SGHRS and CDR2 YFSETQ. The CDR3 contains 15 residues. The CDR3 DNA reads TGCGCCAGCAGCCCGCAGGGGACAGGACAATACGAGCAGTACTTC. Its protein is CASSPQGTGQYEQYF.

In this sample, this clonotype turned up many times. The chain recombines TRBV7-9 with TRBJ1-5; no clear D gene. The V gene lost 5 bases and the J gene lost 3 bases, with 5 bases spanning the gap. This CDR3 is built from 12 residues. Looked up from germline, CDR1 is SEHNR and CDR2 is FQNEAQ (reference sequence). The CDR3 nucleotides read TGTGCCAGCAGCGCGCCCAATCAGCCCCAGCATTTT. Translation gives CASSAPNQPQHF.

This clonotype showed up many times. The chain has TRBV5-1 and TRBJ1-4, with 8 nucleotides matching TRBD1. The V gene end was trimmed by 2 bases and the J gene end by 8 bases; junction bases not matched to a gene: 5. The CDR3 contains 14 residues. Germline V gives CDR1 SGHRS, CDR2 YFSETQ. CDR3 bases: TGCGCCAGCAGCTTTGACAGGGGTGGCGAAAAACTGTTTTTT. This codes for CASSFDRGGEKLFF.

This clonotype has at least ten counts. V and J are TRBV29-1 and TRBJ2-1, with 14 bases fitting TRBD2. Germline CDR1 and CDR2: SQVTM and ANQGSEA. The CDR3 is made up of 22 amino acids. Germline trimming cut 1 base from V and 2 bases from J; bases unmatched to any gene: 19. In nucleotides, the CDR3 is TGCAGCGTTGAAGGATTAGAGGTGGATAGGTGGGGACTAGCGGGGGCCTACAATGAGCAGTTCTTC. It specifies CSVEGLEVDRWGLAGAYNEQFF.

This clonotype appeared many times. This rearrangement joins TRBV29-1 to TRBJ2-1, with 11 bases aligning to TRBD2. CDR1 is SQVTM, CDR2 ANQGSEA, per germline. This CDR3 region has 14 residues. Trimming took 2 bases from V and 9 from J; bases not matched to a gene: 6. The CDR3 region is CSVEQGLAGGEQFF. CDR3 DNA sequence: TGCAGCGTTGAACAAGGGCTAGCGGGAGGTGAGCAGTTCTTC.

This clonotype was detected ten times or more. The rearrangement links TRBV29-1 to TRBJ2-3; D unclear. Germline CDR1 reads SQVTM; CDR2 reads ANQGSEA. The CDR3 is 12 amino acids. V was shortened by 1 base and J by 7 bases, with 9 bases between the two germline ends. This chain's CDR3 is CSVEGSRNTQYF. The CDR3 DNA follows: TGCAGCGTTGAAGGTAGCAGGAATACGCAGTATTTT.